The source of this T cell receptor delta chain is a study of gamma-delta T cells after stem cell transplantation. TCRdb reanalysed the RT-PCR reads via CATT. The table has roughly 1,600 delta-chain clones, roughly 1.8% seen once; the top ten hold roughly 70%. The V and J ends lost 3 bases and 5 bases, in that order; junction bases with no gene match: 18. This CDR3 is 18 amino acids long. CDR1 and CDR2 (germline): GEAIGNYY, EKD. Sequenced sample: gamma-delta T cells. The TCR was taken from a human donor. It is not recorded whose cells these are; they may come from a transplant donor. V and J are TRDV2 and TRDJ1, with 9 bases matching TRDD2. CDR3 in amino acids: CACDDLPTQGLLGDKLIF. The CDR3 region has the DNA TGTGCCTGTGACGACCTTCCTACTCAAGGCTTACTGGGGGATAAACTCATCTTT.